The T cell receptor (beta chain) under discussion was sequenced for a study of CD8 T cells in ankylosing spondylitis. Study-level findings and limits: In ankylosing spondylitis patients, matched synovial fluid reportedly showed significant enrichment of disease-linked clones. Ankylosing spondylitis blood appeared to carry a characteristic TCR beta motif of roughly 8 highly homologous variants.

This clonotype occurred many times. Its antigen is undetermined. Germline assignment: CDR1 SGHRS and CDR2 YFSETQ. CDR3 length: 15 amino acids. Trimming took 2 bases from V and 0 from J, leaving 9 bases between them. TCRdb fed the 5' RACE reads into MiXCR, producing one record per CDR3 protein. This sample has fewer than 550,000 distinct CDR3 sequences, with over 4% found just once. Source material: blood, either unsorted or a sorted T cell fraction (not recorded which). This TCR was recovered from a male donor with ankylosing spondylitis. The chain joins TRBV5-1 to TRBJ1-3; possible D gene TRBD1, 6 bases. The chain's CDR3 is CASSFGQLSGNTIYF. The CDR3, as DNA: TGCGCCAGCAGCTTTGGACAGCTCTCTGGAAACACCATATATTTT.